This T cell receptor beta chain was recorded in a study of T cell changes during pregnancy in multiple sclerosis. Germline assignment: CDR1 KGHSH and CDR2 LQKENI. The trim removed 6 bases at V and 2 bases at J, leaving 8 bases unmatched. This CDR3 has 17 residues. Profiled with immunoSEQ multiplex PCR; TCRdb holds only in-frame clones, not every one. The sample lists 80,000 or so clones, 85% to 95% occurring once. The V call is TRBV18, the J call TRBJ2-3; 13 bases line up with TRBD2. The sequences come from peripheral blood, collected in the second trimester of pregnancy. The clonotype originates from a female donor in good health, enrolled as a control in a pregnancy study. DNA of the CDR3: TGTGCCAGCTCGCAGCTGGGGACTAGCGGGAACACAGATACGCAGTATTTT. Encoded protein: CASSQLGTSGNTDTQYF.